The T cell receptor beta chain under discussion was sequenced for a study of beta chain features in type 1 diabetes. Points on this clone: Its antigen is not identified.

Study observations and caveats: Junctions at VDJ sites from type 1 diabetes patients had fewer insertions and more deletions. Researchers report that Type 1 diabetes patients had moderately but significantly shorter TCRB CDR3s across all four CD4+ subsets.

The entirety of the isolated RNA underwent reverse transcription, so expressed TCRB transcripts were sequenced. Profiling relied on immunoSEQ multiplex PCR, and the TCRdb table lists in-frame clones only, not all of them. The sample lists more than 250,000 clones, 24% occurring once. Every donor had blood drawn once into heparin, around 100 mL on average. Researchers reported sorting CD4+ naive, central memory, regulatory and stem cell-like memory cells via CD45RO/CCR7/CD25/CD127/CD95/CD27. Material for sequencing was naive CD4+ T cells from blood. This receptor was obtained from a woman in her twenties or thirties with type 1 diabetes.

The CDR3 DNA is TGTGCCAGCAGCCAGAGTACAGGGTCTCAGCCCCAGCATTTT. Translation: CASSQSTGSQPQHF. V gene TRBV7-9 combines with J gene TRBJ1-5; a weak D match, TRBD1 (6 bases). Germline values: CDR1 SEHNR, CDR2 FQNEAQ (reference sequence). The V gene lost 5 bases and the J gene lost 6 bases, with 14 bases spanning the gap. The CDR3 has 14 amino acids.